The source of this T cell receptor (beta chain) is a study of cytomegalovirus exposure and HLA in healthy donors. V was clipped by 3 bases and J by 5 bases; unmatched bases: 2. Germline V gene data show CDR1 as KGHSH and CDR2 as LQKENI. CDR3 length equals 14 residues. PCR primers comprised 60 Vbeta and 13 Jbeta primers. TCRdb keeps only in-frame clones here, not all; method: immunoSEQ multiplex PCR. Among some 150,000 clones listed, approximately 82% were seen once. Sequencing was carried out using PBMCs. V gene TRBV18 combines with J gene TRBJ1-5, with TRBD1 matching over 9 bases. The clonotype comes from a man aged 40-49 years in good health and CMV-seronegative. Here the CDR3 reads CASSPRQGDQPQHF. The DNA for the CDR3 is TGTGCCAGCTCACCCCGACAGGGGGATCAGCCCCAGCATTTT.